These 30 T cell receptor beta chains share one sample of origin, sequenced in a study of blood T cells in healthy people across ages. The second PCR ran roughly 6 to 12 cycles with a sample-barcoded 5' primer and J-beta primers. TCRdb called the 5' RACE reads again in MiXCR, with one record for every CDR3 protein. The data hold approximately 1.5 million distinct CDR3 sequences, with about 35% observed a single time. The specimen sequenced was blood. These receptors originate from a woman aged 30 to 39 in good health.

Comment on this clonotype: One junction end disagrees with the germline gene, perhaps due to a read error. The chain links TRBV20-1 to TRBJ2-1; D is unresolved. From germline, CDR1 is DFQATT and CDR2 SNEGSKA (reference sequence). This CDR3 region has 17 residues. DNA of the CDR3: TGCAGTGCTCGGAATTCAGGCTCCTCAAGCTCCTACAATGAGCGGTTCTTC. Translation gives CSARNSGSSSSYNERFF.

The chain employs TRBV3-1 and TRBJ2-1; D may be TRBD2 (5 bases). The CDR3 runs 15 residues. Per germline, CDR1 LGHDT and CDR2 YNNKEL (reference sequence). With 5 bases removed from V and 0 bases from J, the gap between germline ends came to 11 bases. DNA of the CDR3: TGTGCCAGCAGCATCGGGAAGAGCTCCTACAATGAGCAGTTCTTC. As protein: CASSIGKSSYNEQFF.

This chain links TRBV7-6 with TRBJ1-5; D uncertain. CDR3 length: 16 amino acids. V was shortened by 5 bases and J by 5 bases, with 19 bases between the two germline ends. Germline V gene lookup returns CDR1 SGHVS and CDR2 FNYEAQ. The CDR3 loop is CASSVGLAGRDQPQHF. CDR3 DNA sequence: TGTGCCAGCAGCGTAGGGCTGGCGGGGAGGGATCAGCCCCAGCATTTT. The full variable domain, its missing parts supplied by reference TRBV7-6 and TRBJ1-5, is GAGVSQSPRYKVTKRGQDVALRCDPISGHVSLYWYRQALGQGPEFLTYFNYEAQQDKSGLPNDRFSAERPEGSISTLTIQRTEQRDSAMYRCASSVGLAGRDQPQHFGDGTRLSIL.

The gene calls are TRBV12-3 or TRBV12-4 and TRBJ1-2, with D perhaps matching TRBD1 (5 bases). V lost 3 bases and J 8 bases, leaving 19 bases between the germline ends. CDR3 length: 15 residues. In DNA, the CDR3 is TGTGCCAGCAGTTTGCGCGAAGGGGAACTACGCGGCTACACCTTC. This codes for CASSLREGELRGYTF.

The rearrangement uses TRBV21-1 and TRBJ1-5; TRBD1 was called by the table and not checked on the DNA. TRBV21-1 corresponds to a pseudogene. The CDR3 contains 14 residues. As DNA, the CDR3 is TGTGCCCCCTTCCATGGACAGGGGCATCAGCCCCAGCATTTT. Amino acid sequence: CAPFHGQGHQPQHF.

This chain links TRBV5-6 with TRBJ2-1, with D uncertain. Germline V gene sequence: CDR1 SGHDT, CDR2 YYEEEE. Trimming pared 4 bases from V and 7 bases from J, leaving 12 bases between. The CDR3 runs 13 residues. CDR3 residues: CASSVSGPNEQFF. The CDR3 coding sequence is TGTGCCAGCAGCGTCTCGGGCCCAAATGAGCAGTTCTTC.

In nucleotides, the CDR3 is TGTGCCAGCCTTACTAGCGGGAGTTACGAGCAGTACTTC. It encodes CASLTSGSYEQYF. The chain carries TRBV6-1 and TRBJ2-7; 11 bases are shared with TRBD2. Per germline, CDR1 MNHNS and CDR2 SASEGT. This CDR3 comprises 13 residues. Unmatched junction bases numbered 4, after V lost 8 bases and J lost 4 bases.

A few counts support this clonotype. V usage is TRBV7-9 and J usage is TRBJ2-3; 7 bases map to TRBD2. The CDR3 extends over 18 amino acids. Germline V gene data show CDR1 as SEHNR and CDR2 as FQNEAQ (reference sequence). V trimming: 4 bases; J trimming: 0 bases; junction bases outside the gene matches: 13. CDR3 sequence reads: CASSSGRTSGLSTDTQYF. The CDR3 DNA sequence: TGTGCCAGCAGCTCAGGAAGGACTAGTGGGCTTAGCACAGATACGCAGTATTTT.

Here the CDR3 DNA reads TGCAGTGCTAGCCCTCGGAAGGGCTCCGAGCAGTACTTC. Protein sequence: CSASPRKGSEQYF. The V and J genes are TRBV20-1 and TRBJ2-5, with D hard to call. The tail of the sequence fits TRBJ2-7 better, so the J call may be wrong. The germline V gene encodes CDR1 DFQATT and CDR2 SNEGSKA (reference sequence). This CDR3 comprises 13 residues.

With regard to this clonotype: The junction and the germline gene differ at one end; a read error may be behind it. The chain is built from TRBV5-5 and TRBJ2-4, with TRBD2 as a possible D gene (5 bases). The tail of the sequence fits TRBJ2-7 better, so the J call may be wrong. CDR3 length: 13 amino acids. Germline V gene lookup returns CDR1 SGHKS and CDR2 YYEKEE (reference sequence). CDR3 in DNA: TGTGCCAACAGCTTAAGTGGGGAGTACGAGCAGTACTTC. Amino acid sequence: CANSLSGEYEQYF.

This clonotype occurred a few times. This chain links TRBV20-1 with TRBJ2-5; TRBD2 matches 8 bases. Germline V gene data show CDR1 as DFQATT and CDR2 as SNEGSKA (reference sequence). The CDR3 totals 15 residues. Losses at the gene ends were 6 bases for V and 1 base for J; bases not matched to a gene: 10. The CDR3 here is CSATAGSGGQETQYF. Written as DNA, the CDR3 is TGCAGTGCAACGGCGGGGAGCGGGGGCCAAGAGACCCAGTACTTC.

The chain recombines TRBV25-1 with TRBJ1-1, with D possibly matching TRBD1 (6 bases). Per germline, CDR1 MGHDK and CDR2 SYGVNS. V lost 9 bases and J 0 bases, leaving 11 bases between the germline ends. The CDR3 contains 13 residues. CDR3 DNA: TGTGCCAGTAAAGGACAGATGAACACTGAAGCTTTCTTT. Translated: CASKGQMNTEAFF.

The V gene is TRBV2, the J gene TRBJ1-1; D may be TRBD1 (5 bases). The CDR3 contains 15 residues. The V end was cut by 0 bases, the J end by 4 bases, with 12 bases between. From germline, CDR1 is SNHLY and CDR2 FYNNEI. CDR3 nucleotides: TGTGCCAGCAGTGAAGCGGAAGGGGTTGTCACTGAAGCTTTCTTT. Amino acids: CASSEAEGVVTEAFF. Using reference TRBV2 and TRBJ1-1 for the parts outside the CDR3, the full variable domain is EPEVTQTPSHQVTQMGQEVILRCVPISNHLYFYWYRQILGQKVEFLVSFYNNEISEKSEIFDDQFSVERPDGSNFTLKIRSTKLEDSAMYFCASSEAEGVVTEAFFGQGTRLTVV.

The chain has TRBV4-1 and TRBJ1-1, with D unclear. Germline V CDR1 and CDR2: MGHRA, YSYEKL. CDR3 length equals 16 residues. The germline V and J ends were trimmed by 1 base and 1 base, with 13 bases remaining between them. CDR3 sequence (DNA): TGCGCCAGCAGCCAAGTATTCCAGACCAAGAACACTGAAGCTTTCTTT. Encoded protein: CASSQVFQTKNTEAFF.

The CDR3: CASSPRVDLLDQETQYF. The CDR3 DNA sequence: TGTGCCAGCAGCCCACGGGTCGATCTTCTAGACCAAGAGACCCAGTACTTC. This rearrangement joins TRBV3-1 to TRBJ2-5, with unresolved D. V lost 4 bases, J lost 0 bases, and 18 bases lay in between. The CDR3 is made up of 17 amino acids. CDR1 is LGHDT and CDR2 is YNNKEL in the germline V gene (reference sequence).

The chain employs TRBV7-9 and TRBJ2-6; tentative D call: TRBD1 (6 bases). Per the germline V gene, CDR1 is SEHNR and CDR2 is FQNEAQ (reference sequence). The CDR3 is 16 amino acids. Trimming took 2 bases from V and 4 from J, leaving 12 bases between them. CDR3 DNA: TGTGCCAGCAGCTTATCAGGGGTGGAGGGGGCCAACGTCCTGACTTTC. It codes for CASSLSGVEGANVLTF.

The rearrangement links TRBV6-5 to TRBJ2-7; the D call may be TRBD1 or TRBD2 (6 bases each). Per germline, CDR1 MNHEY and CDR2 SVGAGI. Trimming cost V 8 bases and J 3 bases, with 17 bases left between them. The length of the CDR3 is 14 residues. The CDR3 DNA reads TGTGCCAGCGCGAGGGGGGCCAATCGCTACGAGCAGTACTTC. Amino acid sequence: CASARGANRYEQYF.

The chain couples TRBV5-1 to TRBJ1-6; the D gene is possibly TRBD1 (5 bases). Trimming removed 4 bases from V and 3 bases from J, with 14 bases in between. Germline lookup yields CDR1 SGHRS and CDR2 YFSETQ. The CDR3 contains 16 residues. CDR3 DNA: TGCGCCAGCAGCCCAGGACACGTCTACTATAATTCACCCCTCCACTTT. Translating gives CASSPGHVYYNSPLHF.

The genes are TRBV19 and TRBJ2-5; D assignment may be TRBD1 or TRBD2 (5 bases each). V shed 4 bases and J shed 3 bases, with 15 bases lying between them. Germline V gives CDR1 LNHDA, CDR2 SQIVND (reference sequence). The CDR3 contains 15 residues. The CDR3 spells CASSRNLRGEETQYF. As DNA, the CDR3 is TGTGCCAGTAGTAGAAACCTAAGAGGGGAAGAGACCCAGTACTTC.

Only a few counts were recorded for this clonotype. The J gene is TRBJ2-5, the V gene TRBV13; 8 bases map to TRBD1. The better agreement between TRBJ2-7 and the DNA end casts doubt on the J call. The CDR3 has 15 amino acids. CDR1 is PRHDT and CDR2 is FYEKMQ in the germline V gene (reference sequence). The CDR3 DNA is TGTGCCAGCAGCCCAAGACAGGGGTTGGGGTCCGAGCAGTACTTC. Amino acids: CASSPRQGLGSEQYF.

The V and J genes are TRBV10-3 and TRBJ2-2, with 7 bases identical to TRBD2. The junction had 14 bases not matched to a gene; V was cut back by 10 bases and J by 0 bases. The CDR3 is 17 amino acids. The germline CDR1 and CDR2 sequences are ENHRY and SYGVKD. The CDR3 DNA sequence: TGTGCCACTGAGCCCACTAGCGAGCCTACGAACACCGGGGAGCTGTTTTTT. This gives the protein CATEPTSEPTNTGELFF.

This clonotype was recorded a few times. The V call is TRBV12-3 or TRBV12-4, the J call TRBJ2-6; D unclear. V lost 6 bases, J lost 0 bases, and 15 bases lay in between. The CDR3 runs 17 residues. CDR3: CASSASGILSGANVLTF. The CDR3 DNA follows: TGTGCCAGCAGCGCATCCGGAATCCTCTCTGGGGCCAACGTCCTGACTTTC.

The chain combines TRBV7-3 with TRBJ2-1, with TRBD2 matching 13 bases. Germline CDR1 is SGHTA and CDR2 is FQGTGA. The V gene end was trimmed by 5 bases and the J gene end by 9 bases; junction bases not matched to a gene: 7. CDR3 length equals 15 residues. CDR3 loop: CASSPTSGRATEQFF. The CDR3 nucleotides are TGTGCCAGCAGCCCAACTAGCGGGAGGGCAACTGAGCAGTTCTTC.

The chain recombines TRBV5-1 with TRBJ2-7; a weak D match, TRBD2 (5 bases). Germline V lookup: CDR1 SGHRS, CDR2 YFSETQ. The ends were cut back, 6 bases at V and 5 bases at J, with 12 bases in the middle. This CDR3 region has 12 residues. CDR3 protein: CASKKEAHEQYF. In DNA form, the CDR3 reads TGCGCCAGCAAAAAGGAGGCCCACGAGCAGTACTTC. The whole variable domain, remainder taken from reference TRBV5-1 and TRBJ2-7, is KAGVTQTPRYLIKTRGQQVTLSCSPISGHRSVSWYQQTPGQGLQFLFEYFSETQRNKGNFPGRFSGRQFSNSRSEMNVSTLELGDSALYLCASKKEAHEQYFGPGTRLTVT.

V gene TRBV6-1 combines with J gene TRBJ1-5; maybe TRBD1 (6 bases). The CDR3 is 16 amino acids. Germline V gene sequence: CDR1 MNHNS, CDR2 SASEGT. V was trimmed by 5 bases and J by 1 base, leaving 15 bases between them. The CDR3 spells CASSLRQAASNQPQHF. The DNA for the CDR3 is TGTGCCAGCAGTTTGAGACAGGCGGCAAGCAATCAGCCCCAGCATTTT.

In this sample, this clonotype turned up a few times. Just one base apart from a much larger clone, this may be a read error. The rearrangement uses TRBV2 and TRBJ1-2; D is uncertain. The CDR3 sequence is 14 residues long. Germline CDR1 is SNHLY and CDR2 is FYNNEI. CDR3 DNA sequence: TGTGCCAGCAGGGAAGCCGAGGGTTTCTATGGCTACACCTTC. Translation gives CASREAEGFYGYTF. Drawing the rest from reference TRBV2 and TRBJ1-2, the complete variable domain is EPEVTQTPSHQVTQMGQEVILRCVPISNHLYFYWYRQILGQKVEFLVSFYNNEISEKSEIFDDQFSVERPDGSNFTLKIRSTKLEDSAMYFCASREAEGFYGYTFGSGTRLTVV.

Only a few counts were recorded for this clonotype. The chain carries TRBV27 and TRBJ2-7; D is undetermined. Trimming took off 5 bases at V and 5 bases at J, with 10 bases between the two ends. The CDR3 consists of 12 residues. The germline V gene has CDR1 MNHEY and CDR2 SMNVEV (reference sequence). CDR3 amino acids: CASSKLGNEQYF. Here the CDR3 DNA reads TGTGCCAGCAGTAAACTTGGGAACGAGCAGTACTTC.

The rearrangement links TRBV3-1 to TRBJ2-3, with TRBD2 matching over 8 bases. Unmatched junction bases numbered 9, after V lost 4 bases and J lost 0 bases. Germline CDR1 is LGHDT and CDR2 is YNNKEL (reference sequence). The CDR3 is made up of 17 amino acids. The CDR3 loop is CASSRGSVAGSTDTQYF. The CDR3 region has the DNA TGTGCCAGCAGCCGTGGGTCAGTAGCGGGGAGCACAGATACGCAGTATTTT.

The chain has TRBV10-2 and TRBJ1-1; D is unclear. Trimming left V 8 bases short and J 6 bases short, with 16 bases between. Germline V gene sequence: CDR1 WSHSY, CDR2 SAAADI. The CDR3 extends over 13 amino acids. CDR3 bases: TGCGCCAGCCTCTTAGCCAATCCTTCTGAAGCTTTCTTT. As protein: CASLLANPSEAFF.

The chain is built from TRBV15 and TRBJ1-2; 7 positions match TRBD1. Losses at the gene ends were 0 bases for V and 4 bases for J; bases not matched to a gene: 5. The CDR3 contains 15 residues. The germline gives CDR1 LNHNV, CDR2 YYDKDF (reference sequence). This CDR3 reads CATSRDSTGVYGYTF. The CDR3 coding sequence is TGTGCCACCAGCAGAGACTCCACAGGGGTCTATGGCTACACCTTC.